The 31 T cell receptor beta chains below were found in one sample sequenced in a study of T cells in Graves' hyperthyroidism and ophthalmopathy. There were TCR beta CDR3 regions amplified from RNA transcripts. Researchers ran a first-round RT-PCR on the TCR CDR3 using the HTBI primer set. Each CDR3 protein gets one entry after TCRdb re-called the multiplex PCR reads with MiXCR. The sample lists 280,000 or so distinct CDR3 sequences, 25% to 30% seen once, with about a quarter in the top ten. Material: blood. These receptors were taken from a middle-aged man with Graves' hyperthyroidism that later progressed to Graves' ophthalmopathy.

Notes on this clonotype: Without the conserved terminal phenylalanine or tryptophan, this CDR3 likely stems from a read error. The chain couples TRBV7-2 to TRBJ2-7; 14 nucleotides line up with TRBD2. The CDR3 is 15 amino acids. V was clipped by 5 bases and J by 3 bases; unmatched bases: 3. CDR1 is SGHTA, CDR2 FQGNSA, per germline. This CDR3 reads CASSTGLAGVYEQYL. CDR3 sequence (DNA): TGTGCCAGCAGCACGGGACTAGCGGGGGTCTACGAGCAGTACCTC.

There are many counts of this clonotype. CDR3 sequence reads: CASSPEDTEAFF. The CDR3 bases are TGTGCCAGCAGCCCCGAGGACACTGAAGCTTTCTTT. The rearrangement uses TRBV7-8 and TRBJ1-1; D not certain. V was shortened by 5 bases and J by 3 bases, with 7 bases between the two germline ends. CDR1 and CDR2 from the germline V gene are SGHVS and FQNEAQ. This CDR3 region has 12 residues.

This clonotype was seen ten or more times. The CDR3 is CASSEARGWDRISTDTQYF. The CDR3 region has the DNA TGTGCCAGCAGTGAGGCCCGGGGGTGGGACAGGATTAGCACAGATACGCAGTATTTT. This sequence joins TRBV2 and TRBJ2-3, with 8 bases matching TRBD1. Germline CDR1 reads SNHLY; CDR2 reads FYNNEI. This CDR3 comprises 19 residues. With 3 bases clipped from V and 0 bases from J, the junction kept 14 bases outside the gene matches.

This chain connects TRBV19 to TRBJ2-5; a possible D gene is TRBD1 (6 bases). V lost 3 bases and J 4 bases, leaving 12 bases between the germline ends. This CDR3 is built from 14 residues. CDR1 and CDR2 (germline): LNHDA, SQIVND (reference sequence). CDR3 in DNA: TGTGCCAGTAGTATCCGAAGGACAGCAGAGACCCAGTACTTC. This encodes CASSIRRTAETQYF.

This clonotype was seen more than once but under ten times. This chain uses TRBV12-3 or TRBV12-4 with TRBJ2-7; D may be TRBD1 (6 bases). The CDR3 is 14 amino acids. The germline V and J ends were trimmed by 7 bases and 2 bases, with 15 bases remaining between them. The CDR3 DNA follows: TGTGCCAGCACCCCCCCAGGGGATCCCTACGAGCAGTACTTC. Protein sequence: CASTPPGDPYEQYF.

This sequence joins TRBV5-1 and TRBJ2-5, with D perhaps matching TRBD1 (6 bases). Trimming removed 6 bases from V and 2 bases from J, with 17 bases in between. The CDR3 contains 15 residues. Germline assignment: CDR1 SGHRS and CDR2 YFSETQ. CDR3 region: CASNPGVLSQETQYF. The CDR3 DNA reads as TGCGCCAGCAACCCAGGGGTCCTCTCACAAGAGACCCAGTACTTC.

This clonotype has a count of ten or more. The chain combines TRBV2 with TRBJ1-3; 7 nucleotides match TRBD1. The V and J ends lost 3 bases and 3 bases, in that order; junction bases with no gene match: 5. The length of the CDR3 is 15 residues. Germline V lookup: CDR1 SNHLY, CDR2 FYNNEI. The CDR3: CASSEEGGFGNTIYF. In nucleotides, the CDR3 is TGTGCCAGCAGTGAGGAAGGGGGCTTTGGAAACACCATATATTTT. Together with reference TRBV2 and TRBJ1-3, the CDR3 gives the full variable domain: EPEVTQTPSHQVTQMGQEVILRCVPISNHLYFYWYRQILGQKVEFLVSFYNNEISEKSEIFDDQFSVERPDGSNFTLKIRSTKLEDSAMYFCASSEEGGFGNTIYFGEGSWLTVV.

The chain has TRBV19 and TRBJ2-6; perhaps TRBD2 as D (6 bases). This CDR3 is 17 amino acids long. CDR1 and CDR2 from the germline V gene are LNHDA and SQIVND (reference sequence). V dropped 3 bases and J dropped 1 base, with 13 bases sitting between them. In nucleotides, the CDR3 is TGTGCCAGTAGTATCGGGAGTAGCGAGTCTGGGGCCAACGTCCTGACTTTC. Protein: CASSIGSSESGANVLTF.

At least ten counts were recorded for this clonotype. In DNA form, the CDR3 reads TGTGCCAGTAGCTATCATGCTCTCGGAAACACCATATATTTT. Amino acid sequence: CASSYHALGNTIYF. The V and J genes are TRBV19 and TRBJ1-3; D gene unclear. This CDR3 contains 14 residues. V was pared by 6 bases and J by 4 bases, with 13 bases between. CDR1 and CDR2 from the germline V gene are LNHDA and SQIVND (reference sequence).

This clonotype was recorded many times. V usage is TRBV19 and J usage is TRBJ1-2; 11 bases line up with TRBD1. The CDR3 is made up of 15 amino acids. The V gene's germline CDR1 is LNHDA and CDR2 SQIVND (reference sequence). Trimming at V came to 4 bases and at J to 8 bases, leaving 9 bases not matched to a gene. CDR3 DNA: TGTGCCAGTAGTAATCCAGGACAGGGGGCGGCCGGCTACACCTTC. Amino acid sequence: CASSNPGQGAAGYTF.

Only a few counts were recorded for this clonotype. V and J are TRBV18 and TRBJ2-7; weak D call: TRBD1 (6 bases). V was clipped by 3 bases and J by 5 bases, with 8 bases between them. The length of the CDR3 is 12 residues. CDR1 is KGHSH and CDR2 is LQKENI in the germline V gene. The CDR3 region is CASSPRGDEQYF. The CDR3 DNA reads TGTGCCAGCTCACCCAGGGGAGACGAGCAGTACTTC.

This clonotype was seen a handful of times. The chain carries TRBV3-1 and TRBJ2-1; 9 positions match TRBD2. This CDR3 region has 15 residues. Trimming cost V 0 bases and J 3 bases; bases outside gene matches: 0. Germline V CDR1 and CDR2: LGHDT, YNNKEL (reference sequence). CDR3 sequence: CASSQEAGGYNEQFF. In nucleotides, the CDR3 is TGTGCCAGCAGCCAAGAAGCGGGAGGCTACAATGAGCAGTTCTTC.

This clonotype was detected ten times or more. The rearrangement joins TRBV29-1 to TRBJ1-1; D gene ambiguous. This CDR3 has 11 amino acids. Germline V gives CDR1 SQVTM, CDR2 ANQGSEA. Trimming cost V 0 bases and J 1 base, with 0 bases left between them. The CDR3 loop is CSVEENTEAFF. The CDR3, as DNA: TGCAGCGTTGAAGAGAACACTGAAGCTTTCTTT. Full variable domain (outside the CDR3, taken from reference TRBV29-1 and TRBJ1-1): SAVISQKPSRDICQRGTSLTIQCQVDSQVTMMFWYRQQPGQSLTLIATANQGSEATYESGFVIDKFPISRPNLTFSTLTVSNMSPEDSSIYLCSVEENTEAFFGQGTRLTVV.

This clonotype was seen many times. The CDR3 region has the DNA TGCGCCAGCGTAGAACCGGGACTTATCCACGAGCAGTACTTC. Translating it yields CASVEPGLIHEQYF. V gene TRBV10-2 combines with J gene TRBJ2-7; D possibly corresponds to TRBD2 (6 bases). V shed 8 bases and J shed 5 bases, with 19 bases lying between them. Germline-derived CDR1 and CDR2 are WSHSY and SAAADI. The CDR3 has 14 amino acids.

The sample holds many counts of this clonotype. This chain joins TRBV5-1 and TRBJ1-3, with D unclear. Trimming stripped 0 bases from V and 1 base from J, with 5 bases between. The CDR3 consists of 14 residues. The germline V gene encodes CDR1 SGHRS and CDR2 YFSETQ. CDR3 DNA sequence: TGCGCCAGCAGCTTGGACGGATCTGGAAACACCATATATTTT. This gives the protein CASSLDGSGNTIYF.

In this sample, this clonotype turned up many times. The chain uses TRBV20-1 and TRBJ1-2; D is uncertain. V lost 3 bases and J 5 bases, leaving 13 bases between the germline ends. This CDR3 region has 13 residues. Germline values: CDR1 DFQATT, CDR2 SNEGSKA (reference sequence). Here the CDR3 reads CSASVPGRYGYTF. The CDR3 DNA is TGCAGTGCTAGTGTCCCCGGGCGTTATGGCTACACCTTC.

The genes are TRBV7-2 and TRBJ1-2; 10 positions agree with TRBD1. The CDR3 is 15 amino acids. Germline CDR1 and CDR2: SGHTA and FQGNSA. J was trimmed by 8 bases and V by 5 bases; bases with no gene match: 11. This CDR3 reads CASSQHRQGAGGYTF. The CDR3 nucleotides are TGTGCCAGCAGCCAGCACCGACAGGGGGCAGGGGGCTACACCTTC.

There are many counts of this clonotype. V and J are TRBV19 and TRBJ2-7; 7 nucleotides align to TRBD1. Germline V gene data show CDR1 as LNHDA and CDR2 as SQIVND (reference sequence). The CDR3 extends over 14 amino acids. Trimming took 5 bases from V and 2 from J; bases not matched to a gene: 6. CDR3 nucleotide sequence: TGTGCCAGTAGTGTACAGGGGTCCGCCTACGAGCAGTACTTC. It encodes CASSVQGSAYEQYF.

The chain recombines TRBV6-2 or TRBV6-3 with TRBJ1-1; 12 bases map to TRBD1. Germline CDR1 and CDR2: MNHEY and SVGEGT. The CDR3 sequence is 16 residues long. The ends lost 6 bases at V and 10 bases at J; junction bases unmatched: 15. CDR3 loop: CASRSTRDRDRGLAFF. CDR3 coding DNA: TGTGCCAGCAGGTCAACCCGGGACCGGGACAGGGGGCTAGCTTTCTTT.

This clonotype was seen once. The chain couples TRBV11-1 to TRBJ1-1; no clear D gene. Germline V gives CDR1 SGHAT, CDR2 FQDESV (reference sequence). The V gene lost 6 bases and the J gene lost 3 bases, with 14 bases spanning the gap. The CDR3 is made up of 14 amino acids. In nucleotides, the CDR3 is TGTGCCAGCAGGTCGACGCCGATGTACACTGAAGCTTTCTTT. This sequence encodes CASRSTPMYTEAFF.

This clonotype was counted at least ten times. V is TRBV29-1 and J is TRBJ2-5; no clear D. Germline CDR1 reads SQVTM; CDR2 reads ANQGSEA. The CDR3 has 10 amino acids. Trimming removed 4 bases from V and 6 bases from J, with 6 bases in between. CDR3 in amino acids: CSVVTQTQYF. CDR3 nucleotides: TGCAGCGTTGTCACACAGACCCAGTACTTC.

This clonotype was detected ten times or more. The CDR3 bases are TGTGCCAGCAGTTTAAGTACGAAAGACGAGCAGTACTTC. Residues: CASSLSTKDEQYF. This chain uses TRBV12-3 or TRBV12-4 with TRBJ2-7, with D unresolved. Trimming removed 2 bases from V and 5 bases from J, with 10 bases in between. This CDR3 spans 13 amino acids.

The chain combines TRBV6-5 with TRBJ2-2; TRBD2 aligns across 11 bases. Germline CDR1 reads MNHEY; CDR2 reads SVGAGI. This CDR3 has 17 residues. The junction had 2 bases not matched to a gene; V was cut back by 2 bases and J by 0 bases. DNA for the CDR3: TGTGCCAGCAGTTACCCACTAGCGGGGGCGAACACCGGGGAGCTGTTTTTT. This gives the protein CASSYPLAGANTGELFF.

This clonotype was observed many times. The chain has TRBV12-3 or TRBV12-4 and TRBJ1-2; unclear D gene. This CDR3 is built from 13 residues. The V end lost 1 base, the J end lost 3 bases, and 6 bases lay between the germline ends. The CDR3 DNA reads TGTGCCAGCAGTTTAGTGGGGTACTATGGCTACACCTTC. Its translation: CASSLVGYYGYTF.

CDR3 in amino acids: CASSAGTSGNEQYF. CDR3 sequence (DNA): TGTGCCAGCAGCGCAGGGACTAGCGGCAACGAGCAGTACTTC. The V call is TRBV7-3, the J call TRBJ2-7; 11 nucleotides align to TRBD2. CDR1 and CDR2 from the germline V gene are SGHTA and FQGTGA. Germline trimming cut 5 bases from V and 5 bases from J; bases unmatched to any gene: 5. The CDR3 extends over 14 amino acids.

This chain connects TRBV12-3 or TRBV12-4 to TRBJ2-2; maybe TRBD2 (6 bases). The germline V and J ends were trimmed by 1 base and 0 bases, with 24 bases remaining between them. The CDR3 sequence is 21 residues long. As DNA, the CDR3 is TGTGCCAGCAGTTTAGAAGGGCGGGGACTTCGTATCGAGGCGAACACCGGGGAGCTGTTTTTT. It codes for CASSLEGRGLRIEANTGELFF.

This clonotype was detected only a few times. V and J are TRBV19 and TRBJ1-1; D is possibly TRBD1 (6 bases). The germline gives CDR1 LNHDA, CDR2 SQIVND (reference sequence). V was trimmed by 5 bases and J by 7 bases, leaving 11 bases between them. CDR3 length: 12 amino acids. The CDR3 loop is CASSPGGYEAFF. The DNA of the CDR3 is TGTGCCAGTAGTCCCGGGGGCTATGAAGCTTTCTTT.

This clonotype was recorded many times. The V and J genes are TRBV30 and TRBJ1-5; D is unresolved. Germline CDR1 and CDR2: GTSNPN and SVGIG (reference sequence). This CDR3 is built from 12 residues. Trimming left V 5 bases short and J 3 bases short, with 8 bases between. The CDR3 region is CAWGPHNQPQHF. CDR3 DNA: TGTGCCTGGGGACCGCACAATCAGCCCCAGCATTTT.

This clonotype was counted many times. The J gene is TRBJ1-2, the V gene TRBV24-1, with 9 bases fitting TRBD1. This CDR3 comprises 16 residues. CDR1 is KGHDR and CDR2 is SFDVKD in the germline V gene. V shed 3 bases and J 5 bases; nucleotides not matched to a gene: 9. The CDR3 DNA is TGTGCCACCAGTGATACCCGGGGACAGGGCAGGTATGGCTACACCTTC. Amino acid sequence: CATSDTRGQGRYGYTF.

This clonotype was counted ten times or more. This chain links TRBV13 with TRBJ1-1, with D unclear. Looked up from germline, CDR1 is PRHDT and CDR2 is FYEKMQ (reference sequence). Deletions cut 5 bases from V and 3 bases from J, with 7 bases between. CDR3 length: 12 amino acids. This CDR3 is CASSRLYTEAFF. The CDR3 nucleotides read TGTGCCAGCAGCCGATTATACACTGAAGCTTTCTTT. The whole variable domain, filled in from reference TRBV13 and TRBJ1-1, reads AAGVIQSPRHLIKEKRETATLKCYPIPRHDTVYWYQQGPGQDPQFLISFYEKMQSDKGSIPDRFSAQQFSDYHSELNMSSLELGDSALYFCASSRLYTEAFFGQGTRLTVV.

This clonotype has a count of ten or more. The chain recombines TRBV6-2 or TRBV6-3 with TRBJ2-5; possibly TRBD2 for D (6 bases). The CDR3 is 12 residues long. The germline V gene encodes CDR1 MNHEY and CDR2 SVGEGT. The germline V and J ends were trimmed by 8 bases and 5 bases, with 12 bases remaining between them. CDR3 in DNA: TGTGCCAGCGGATTAGCGGACGAGACCCAGTACTTC. Protein sequence: CASGLADETQYF.